This T cell receptor (beta chain) emerged from a study of T cell responses to AZD1222 COVID-19 vaccine. Using immunoSEQ multiplex PCR, the repertoire was profiled, and TCRdb retains in-frame clones only, with some absent. The profile shows over 150,000 clones, 70% to 90% of them singletons. Notes on the study in general: Spike-specific TCRs gained breadth and depth after people received two AZD1222 doses. Every sample of the repertoires postdated the peak T cell response. Clonal diversity may have been underestimated, and the donors were mostly white British, with more females than males. Just five or six AZD1222 recipients tested seropositive at baseline.

Germline V gene data show CDR1 as SGHTA and CDR2 as FQGNSA. V was cut by 5 bases and J by 0 bases, with 11 bases left in between. The CDR3 contains 15 residues. Turning to this clone: Its antigen is currently unknown.

Source: peripheral blood, taken on day 0 of MenACWY control vaccination. The TCR was taken from an adult in good health. This chain connects TRBV7-2 to TRBJ2-1; the D is unclear. CDR3: CASSPTGHSYNEQFF. Here the CDR3 DNA reads TGTGCCAGCAGCCCTACCGGGCACTCCTACAATGAGCAGTTCTTC. Full variable domain (missing parts from reference TRBV7-2 and TRBJ2-1): GAGVSQSPSNKVTEKGKDVELRCDPISGHTALYWYRQSLGQGLEFLIYFQGNSAPDKSGLPSDRFSAERTGGSVSTLTIQRTQQEDSAVYLCASSPTGHSYNEQFFGPGTRLTVL.